Below are 2 T cell receptor beta chains sequenced from a single sample in a study of cytomegalovirus exposure and HLA in healthy donors. TCRdb's copy holds only in-frame clones and misses some; the assay was immunoSEQ multiplex PCR. This table holds about 150,000 clones, 88% found once. Source material: PBMCs. The receptor set was obtained from a man aged 18 to 29 in good health and CMV-seronegative.

V usage is TRBV11-2 and J usage is TRBJ1-4, with 7 positions matching TRBD1. This CDR3 spans 15 amino acids. V lost 6 bases, J lost 9 bases, and 13 bases stayed unmatched. Germline CDR1 SGHAT, CDR2 FQNNGV. CDR3 sequence (DNA): TGTGCCAGCAGACCAATACAGGGGTTGGGGAAAAAACTGTTTTTT. It is translated as CASRPIQGLGKKLFF.

The chain joins TRBV6-6 to TRBJ2-5; possible D gene TRBD1, 6 bases. The ends were cut back, 7 bases at V and 3 bases at J, with 12 bases in the middle. This CDR3 has 13 amino acids. Germline lookup yields CDR1 MNHNY and CDR2 SVGAGI (reference sequence). CDR3 nucleotides: TGTGCCAGCACCTCACAGGGAAAAGAGACCCAGTACTTC. Translated, it gives CASTSQGKETQYF.